These T cell receptor beta chains were read from a single sample in a study of vaccination effects on CD4 cells after COVID-19. The protocol was immunoSEQ multiplex PCR, while the TCRdb copy is restricted to in-frame clones and leaves out a portion. Among around 15,000 clones listed, over 70% were seen once. Their recognized antigens are unknown. The sample here was CD4+ T cells from PBMCs cultured with HCoV-NL63 spike peptides, taken after COVID-19 vaccination. Every receptor here comes from a human donor who had a prior SARS-CoV-2 infection. Each CDR3 is given without its conserved first and last residue. Fields, in order: V gene, clone size, CDR3 protein. Size tells how often a clone was seen (once, few, many) or the class of an expanded clone, and some rows leave it out.

v_gene: TRBV7-9; abundance: few; CDR3aa: ASSLQQNTEAF
v_gene: TRBV18; abundance: -; CDR3aa: ASSPAGTGGEGEQY
v_gene: TRBV19; abundance: -; CDR3aa: ASSIRRQGTEAF
v_gene: TRBV2; abundance: -; CDR3aa: ASTWPANPTQETQY
v_gene: TRBV19; abundance: -; CDR3aa: ASSMRGADTQY
v_gene: TRBV11-3; abundance: -; CDR3aa: ASSLDPRTGTGYT
v_gene: TRBV5-6; abundance: -; CDR3aa: ASSRHNEKLF
v_gene: TRBV7-6; abundance: -; CDR3aa: ASSLDRGHSYEQY
v_gene: TRBV19; abundance: -; CDR3aa: AIRGRGGTEAF
v_gene: TRBV6-2/TRBV6-3; abundance: -; CDR3aa: ASSLTGVTGELF
v_gene: TRBV28; abundance: -; CDR3aa: ASNENQETQY
v_gene: TRBV11-3; abundance: -; CDR3aa: ASSRRRQVAHEQY
v_gene: TRBV11-2; abundance: -; CDR3aa: ASSVVRGGDNEQF
v_gene: TRBV7-6; abundance: -; CDR3aa: ASSLAKLAGDPYEQY
v_gene: TRBV2; abundance: -; CDR3aa: ASNPEPMAAF
v_gene: TRBV30; abundance: few; CDR3aa: AWTWGGSYT
v_gene: TRBV18; abundance: few; CDR3aa: ASSPFPLAATYEQY
v_gene: TRBV2; abundance: few; CDR3aa: ASSRDRRSTGELF
v_gene: TRBV9; abundance: -; CDR3aa: ASSPAPMNTEAF
v_gene: TRBV6-1; abundance: -; CDR3aa: AIAPDGADWGYT
v_gene: TRBV5-1; abundance: few; CDR3aa: ASTVRGLAGHRVYNEQF
v_gene: TRBV29-1; abundance: -; CDR3aa: SVDFVDTQY
v_gene: TRBV7-8; abundance: few; CDR3aa: ASSEKERGNSPLH
v_gene: TRBV6-5; abundance: once; CDR3aa: ASSYLTSGGSTEAF
v_gene: TRBV5-6; abundance: -; CDR3aa: ASSLSRETYEQY
v_gene: TRBV15; abundance: -; CDR3aa: ATTLGTDDSTDTQY
v_gene: TRBV2; abundance: -; CDR3aa: ASSALNEQF
v_gene: TRBV5-4; abundance: -; CDR3aa: ASSFGSGAETQY
v_gene: TRBV18; abundance: -; CDR3aa: ASSPTGPGLGNEQF
v_gene: TRBV4-1; abundance: few; CDR3aa: ASSQRQAENEKLF
v_gene: TRBV2; abundance: -; CDR3aa: ASRLDVGELF
v_gene: TRBV7-9; abundance: -; CDR3aa: ASSYGGLAGTYNEQF
v_gene: TRBV5-1; abundance: -; CDR3aa: ASSPTSGGSYNEQF
v_gene: TRBV7-9; abundance: -; CDR3aa: ASSLARDRGYTQY
v_gene: TRBV18; abundance: once; CDR3aa: ASSAAGQTGYT
v_gene: TRBV19; abundance: -; CDR3aa: ASTMAGGRSYEQY
v_gene: TRBV5-1; abundance: -; CDR3aa: ASSLGQGFGNTIY
v_gene: TRBV11-3; abundance: -; CDR3aa: ASSLAGANVLT
v_gene: TRBV7-3; abundance: few; CDR3aa: ASSLGTPPDTQY
v_gene: TRBV11-3; abundance: few; CDR3aa: ASSLGGTSGSVYNEQF
v_gene: TRBV7-3; abundance: few; CDR3aa: ASGPDNLAEAF
v_gene: TRBV18; abundance: -; CDR3aa: ASSPPAQSNYGYT
v_gene: TRBV7-8; abundance: -; CDR3aa: ASSLGRSLNYGYT
v_gene: TRBV7-8; abundance: -; CDR3aa: ASSVRGRNQPQH
v_gene: TRBV7-9; abundance: -; CDR3aa: ASRQLVGRAGELF
v_gene: TRBV7-2; abundance: few; CDR3aa: ASSSQVGQPQH
v_gene: TRBV13; abundance: -; CDR3aa: ASSSGTSGRYEQY
v_gene: TRBV14; abundance: -; CDR3aa: ASRTGIEGSPLH